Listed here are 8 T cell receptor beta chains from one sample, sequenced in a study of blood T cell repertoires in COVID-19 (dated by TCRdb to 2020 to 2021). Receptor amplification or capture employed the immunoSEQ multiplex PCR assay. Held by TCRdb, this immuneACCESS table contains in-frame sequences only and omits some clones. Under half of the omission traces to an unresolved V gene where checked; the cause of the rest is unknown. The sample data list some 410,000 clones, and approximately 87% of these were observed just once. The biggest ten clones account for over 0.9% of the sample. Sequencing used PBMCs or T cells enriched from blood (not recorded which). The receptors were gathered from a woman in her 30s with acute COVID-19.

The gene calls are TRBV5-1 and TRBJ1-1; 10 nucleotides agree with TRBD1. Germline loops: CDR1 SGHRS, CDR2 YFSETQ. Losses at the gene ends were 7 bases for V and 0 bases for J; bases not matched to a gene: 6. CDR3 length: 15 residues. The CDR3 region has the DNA TGCGCCAGCTTACCGGGACAGGGGATGAACACTGAAGCTTTCTTT. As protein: CASLPGQGMNTEAFF.

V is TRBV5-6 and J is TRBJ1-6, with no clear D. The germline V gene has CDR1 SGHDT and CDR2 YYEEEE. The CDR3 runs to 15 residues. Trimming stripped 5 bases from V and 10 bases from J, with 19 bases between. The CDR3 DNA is TGTGCCAGCAGACTTTGGGCAGAACAATACTCACCCCTCCACTTT. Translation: CASRLWAEQYSPLHF.

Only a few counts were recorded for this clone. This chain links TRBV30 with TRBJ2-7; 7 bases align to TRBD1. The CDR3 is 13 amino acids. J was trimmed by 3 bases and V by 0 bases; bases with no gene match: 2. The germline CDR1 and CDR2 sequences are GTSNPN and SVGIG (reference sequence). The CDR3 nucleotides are TGTGCCTGGAGTGTACGACAGGGCTACGAGCAGTACTTC. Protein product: CAWSVRQGYEQYF. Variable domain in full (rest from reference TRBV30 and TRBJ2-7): SQTIHQWPATLVQPVGSPLSLECTVEGTSNPNLYWYRQAAGRGLQLLFYSVGIGQISSEVPQNLSASRPQDRQFILSSKKLLLSDSGFYLCAWSVRQGYEQYFGPGTRLTVT.

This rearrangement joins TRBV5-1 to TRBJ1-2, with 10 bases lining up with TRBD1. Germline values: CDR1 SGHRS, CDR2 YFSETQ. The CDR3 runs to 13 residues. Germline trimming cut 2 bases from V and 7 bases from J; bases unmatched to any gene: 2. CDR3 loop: CASSFGQGGGYTF. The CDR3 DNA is TGCGCCAGCAGCTTCGGACAGGGGGGTGGCTACACCTTC.

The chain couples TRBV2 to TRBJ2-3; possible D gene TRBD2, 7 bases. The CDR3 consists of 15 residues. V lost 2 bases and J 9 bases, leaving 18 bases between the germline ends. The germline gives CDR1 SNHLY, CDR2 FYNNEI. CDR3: CASSEFSGGGETQYF. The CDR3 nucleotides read TGTGCCAGCAGTGAATTTTCGGGGGGCGGGGAAACGCAGTATTTT.

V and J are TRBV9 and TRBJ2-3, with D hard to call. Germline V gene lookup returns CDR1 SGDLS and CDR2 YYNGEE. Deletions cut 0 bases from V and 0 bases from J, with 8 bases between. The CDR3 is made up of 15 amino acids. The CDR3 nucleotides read TGTGCCAGCAGCGTAGATTCCCCTAGCACAGATACGCAGTATTTT. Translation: CASSVDSPSTDTQYF.

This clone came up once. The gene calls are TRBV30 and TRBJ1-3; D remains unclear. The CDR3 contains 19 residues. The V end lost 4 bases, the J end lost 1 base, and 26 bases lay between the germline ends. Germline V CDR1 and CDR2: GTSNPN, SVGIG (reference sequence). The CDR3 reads CAWTAGPARFEDSGNTIYF. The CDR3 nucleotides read TGTGCCTGGACCGCTGGCCCGGCGCGGTTCGAAGATTCTGGAAACACCATATATTTT. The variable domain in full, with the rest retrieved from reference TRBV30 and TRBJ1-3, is SQTIHQWPATLVQPVGSPLSLECTVEGTSNPNLYWYRQAAGRGLQLLFYSVGIGQISSEVPQNLSASRPQDRQFILSSKKLLLSDSGFYLCAWTAGPARFEDSGNTIYFGEGSWLTVV.

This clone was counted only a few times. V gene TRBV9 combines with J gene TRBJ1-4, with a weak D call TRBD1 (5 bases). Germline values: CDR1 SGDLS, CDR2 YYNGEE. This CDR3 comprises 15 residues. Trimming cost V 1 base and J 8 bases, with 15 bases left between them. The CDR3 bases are TGTGCCAGCAGCGTAACCCCTCTGGAGGGGGAAAAACTGTTTTTT. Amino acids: CASSVTPLEGEKLFF.